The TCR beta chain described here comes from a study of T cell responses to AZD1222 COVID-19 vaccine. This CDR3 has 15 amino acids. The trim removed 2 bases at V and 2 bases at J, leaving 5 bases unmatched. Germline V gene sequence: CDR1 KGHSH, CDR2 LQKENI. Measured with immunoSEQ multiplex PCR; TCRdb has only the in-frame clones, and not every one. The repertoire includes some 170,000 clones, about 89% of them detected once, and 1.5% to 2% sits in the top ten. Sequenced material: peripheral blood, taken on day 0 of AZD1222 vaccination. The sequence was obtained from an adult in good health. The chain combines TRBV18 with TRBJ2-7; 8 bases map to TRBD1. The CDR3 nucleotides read TGTGCCAGCTCACCAGATTGGACAGGGCCCTACGAGCAGTACTTC. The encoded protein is CASSPDWTGPYEQYF.